The source of this T cell receptor (beta chain) is a study of identical twins. Study findings and constraints: The authors drew conclusions from cross-sectional statistical analysis rather than following the same donors.

CDR1 DFQATT and CDR2 SNEGSKA come from the germline V gene (reference sequence). V was clipped by 4 bases and J by 3 bases; unmatched bases: 7. The length of the CDR3 is 14 residues. MiXCR was run by TCRdb on the 5' RACE reads, yielding one entry per CDR3 protein. The sample records about 240,000 distinct CDR3 sequences, more than 9.5% being singletons. There are a few counts of this clonotype. Its specificity is not known. These same records also appear under a second study, on yellow fever vaccine responses in identical twins.

V and J are TRBV20-1 and TRBJ1-1; 8 nucleotides agree with TRBD1. Specimen: memory (CD45RO+) T cells sorted from blood. This TCR was sampled from a woman aged 18 to 35 in good health. The CDR3 coding sequence is TGCAGTGCTACGGACAGGGCTAAATACACTGAAGCTTTCTTT. This gives the protein CSATDRAKYTEAFF.